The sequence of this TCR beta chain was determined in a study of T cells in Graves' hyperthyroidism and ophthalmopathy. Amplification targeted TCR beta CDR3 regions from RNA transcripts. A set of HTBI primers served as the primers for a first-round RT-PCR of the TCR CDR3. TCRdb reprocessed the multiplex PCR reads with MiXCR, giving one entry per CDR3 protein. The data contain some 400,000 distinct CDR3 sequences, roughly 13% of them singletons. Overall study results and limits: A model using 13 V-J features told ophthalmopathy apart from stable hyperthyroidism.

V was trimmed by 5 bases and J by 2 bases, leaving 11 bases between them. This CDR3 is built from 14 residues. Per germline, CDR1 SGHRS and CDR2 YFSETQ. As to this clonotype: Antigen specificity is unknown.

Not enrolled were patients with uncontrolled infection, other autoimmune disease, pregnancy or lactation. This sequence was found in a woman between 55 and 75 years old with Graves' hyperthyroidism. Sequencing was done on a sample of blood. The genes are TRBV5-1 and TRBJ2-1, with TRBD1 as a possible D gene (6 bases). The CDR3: CASSMDRPYNEQFF. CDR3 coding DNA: TGCGCCAGCAGTATGGACAGACCCTACAATGAGCAGTTCTTC. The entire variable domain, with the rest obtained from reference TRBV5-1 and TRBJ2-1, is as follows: KAGVTQTPRYLIKTRGQQVTLSCSPISGHRSVSWYQQTPGQGLQFLFEYFSETQRNKGNFPGRFSGRQFSNSRSEMNVSTLELGDSALYLCASSMDRPYNEQFFGPGTRLTVL.